Detailed here is one TCR beta chain. Its target is unknown. This record comes from a study of cytomegalovirus exposure and HLA in healthy donors. The germline V gene encodes CDR1 SGDLS and CDR2 YYNGEE. J gave up 2 bases and V 4 bases, and 8 bases lay outside the gene matches. The CDR3 consists of 16 residues. PCR was performed using 60 Vbeta and 13 Jbeta primers. TCRdb's copy holds only in-frame clones and misses some; the assay was immunoSEQ multiplex PCR. The table records about 140,000 clones, about four fifths of them present only once. Study-wide results and caveats: TRBV6-2, TRBV6-3 and some other V segments were unresolvable in 87-base-pair reads. Cytomegalovirus association was listed for approximately 150 TCR beta chains. A later analysis found common viral pathogens apparently linked to several of the most significant clusters.

The genes are TRBV9 and TRBJ2-1; 8 bases fit TRBD2. The sample comprised PBMCs. The receptor was isolated from a man aged 18-30 years in good health and CMV-seropositive. The CDR3 nucleotides are TGTGCCAGCAGCCAGCCAGCGGGAGCCCCCTACAATGAGCAGTTCTTC. Its protein is CASSQPAGAPYNEQFF.